This TCR beta chain emerged from a study of T cell responses to AZD1222 COVID-19 vaccine. General study points: Nearly half of spike-specific TCRs reportedly target variant regions that are unmutated in the B.1.351 and B.1.1.7 variants.

Profiled with immunoSEQ multiplex PCR; TCRdb holds only in-frame clones, not every one. Of some 200,000 clones detected, roughly 92% appear once; the ten largest clones hold approximately 4%. There are 15 residues in the CDR3. CDR1 is SGHRS and CDR2 is YFSETQ in the germline V gene. The V and J ends lost 4 bases and 4 bases, in that order; junction bases with no gene match: 7. As to this clone: The antigen remains undetermined.

This receptor was obtained from an adult who received the MenACWY meningococcal vaccine as a control. The gene calls are TRBV5-1 and TRBJ1-4; 7 bases match TRBD1. This material consisted of peripheral blood, taken 28 days after the second dose of the MenACWY control vaccine. The CDR3 DNA follows: TGCGCCAGCAGCCCGCTACAGGGGAATAATGAAAAACTGTTTTTT. This codes for CASSPLQGNNEKLFF.